The present entry profiles one TCR beta chain with its context. Its matching antigen is unknown. Trimming shortened V by 1 base and J by 3 bases, and 10 bases separated the two germline ends. The germline V gene encodes CDR1 MGHRA and CDR2 YSYEKL. The CDR3 loop spans 14 amino acids. This sample was taken from a study of CD8+ T cells in alopecia areata. Study-level results: In blood and scalp, many expanded lesional clones persisted during tofacitinib. Researchers reported that TCR sharing among patients proved less clear than in mice, possibly HLA-linked.

RNA extraction and reverse transcription yielded cDNA as sequencing template. The assay was immunoSEQ multiplex PCR, and TCRdb's table has in-frame clones only and misses some. The sample holds under 350,000 clones; nearly 60% are singletons and the top ten take approximately 2%. Treatment in this sample: oral pan-JAK inhibitor, 5-10 mg twice daily. The specimen was CD4+ T cells sorted from blood, collected at week 24, from a patient treated with tofacitinib. The chain is built from TRBV4-1 and TRBJ2-7; weak D call: TRBD1 (5 bases). The clonotype originates from a human donor with alopecia areata. The CDR3 sequence: CASSQAPRVYEQYF. CDR3 in DNA: TGCGCCAGCAGCCAAGCCCCCAGGGTCTACGAGCAGTACTTC.